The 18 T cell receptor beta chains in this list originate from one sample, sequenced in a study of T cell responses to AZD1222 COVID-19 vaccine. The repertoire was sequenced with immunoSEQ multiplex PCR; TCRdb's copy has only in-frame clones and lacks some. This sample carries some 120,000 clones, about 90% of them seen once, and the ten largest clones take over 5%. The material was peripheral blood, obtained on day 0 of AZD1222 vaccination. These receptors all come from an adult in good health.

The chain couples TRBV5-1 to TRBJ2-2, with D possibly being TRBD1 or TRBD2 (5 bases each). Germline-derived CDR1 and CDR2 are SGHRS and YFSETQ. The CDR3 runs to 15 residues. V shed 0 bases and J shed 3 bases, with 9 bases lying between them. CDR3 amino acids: CASSLVGGYTGELFF. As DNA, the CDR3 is TGCGCCAGCAGCTTGGTTGGGGGATACACCGGGGAGCTGTTTTTT.

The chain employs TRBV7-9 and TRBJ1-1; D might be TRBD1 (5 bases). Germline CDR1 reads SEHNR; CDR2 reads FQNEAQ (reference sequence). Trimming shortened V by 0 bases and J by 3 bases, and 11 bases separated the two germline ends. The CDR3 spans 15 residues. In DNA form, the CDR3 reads TGTGCCAGCAGCTTAGCGGGGGGGAGTCACACTGAAGCTTTCTTT. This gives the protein CASSLAGGSHTEAFF.

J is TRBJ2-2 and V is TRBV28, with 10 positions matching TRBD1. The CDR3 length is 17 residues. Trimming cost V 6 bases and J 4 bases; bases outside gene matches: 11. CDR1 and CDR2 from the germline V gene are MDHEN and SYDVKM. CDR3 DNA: TGTGCCAGCAGCTTCCTGGGGACAGGGGTCACCACCGGGGAGCTGTTTTTT. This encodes CASSFLGTGVTTGELFF.

As DNA, the CDR3 is TGTGCCAGCAGCCCCGATGTTAGCGGGGTAGGCTTTTATGGCACAGATACGCAGTATTTT. Its protein product is CASSPDVSGVGFYGTDTQYF. This chain joins TRBV27 and TRBJ2-3, with 8 bases lining up with TRBD2. The V gene end was trimmed by 6 bases and the J gene end by 1 base; junction bases not matched to a gene: 21. CDR3 size: 20 residues. Germline V gene data show CDR1 as MNHEY and CDR2 as SMNVEV (reference sequence).

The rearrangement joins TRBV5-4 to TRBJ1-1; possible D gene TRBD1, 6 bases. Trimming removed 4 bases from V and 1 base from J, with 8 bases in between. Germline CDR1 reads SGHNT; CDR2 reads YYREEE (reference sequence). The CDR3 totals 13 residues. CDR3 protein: CASSQTGNTEAFF. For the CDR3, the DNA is TGTGCCAGCAGCCAGACAGGGAACACTGAAGCTTTCTTT.

CDR3 coding DNA: TGTGCCAGCACTCGACAGGGGTTGTACGAGCAGTACTTC. Amino acid sequence: CASTRQGLYEQYF. The chain employs TRBV2 and TRBJ2-7; 8 positions match TRBD1. The trim removed 7 bases at V and 4 bases at J, leaving 6 bases unmatched. CDR1 and CDR2 (germline): SNHLY, FYNNEI. CDR3 length equals 13 residues.

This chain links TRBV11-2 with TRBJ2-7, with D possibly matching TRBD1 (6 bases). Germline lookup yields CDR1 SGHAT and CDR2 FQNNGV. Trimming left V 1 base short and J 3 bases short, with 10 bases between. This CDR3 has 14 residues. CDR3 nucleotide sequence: TGTGCCAGCAGCTTAGGGAGGACAGTCTACGAGCAGTACTTC. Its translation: CASSLGRTVYEQYF.

The CDR3 spells CASSLVAPEAFF. The CDR3 DNA sequence: TGTGCCAGCAGTTTGGTGGCACCCGAAGCTTTCTTT. This chain joins TRBV12-3 or TRBV12-4 and TRBJ1-1; D not certain. There are 12 residues in the CDR3. Trimming shortened V by 3 bases and J by 8 bases, and 10 bases separated the two germline ends.

CDR3 DNA: TGTGCCAGCAGCTTAATCAGGGCGGCTGAGCAGTTCTTC. Its protein is CASSLIRAAEQFF. The rearrangement joins TRBV11-2 to TRBJ2-1, with a possible D match to TRBD1 (5 bases). V dropped 2 bases and J dropped 9 bases, with 11 bases sitting between them. The CDR3 loop spans 13 amino acids. Germline V CDR1 and CDR2: SGHAT, FQNNGV. The full variable domain, its missing parts supplied by reference TRBV11-2 and TRBJ2-1, is EAGVAQSPRYKIIEKRQSVAFWCNPISGHATLYWYQQILGQGPKLLIQFQNNGVVDDSQLPKDRFSAERLKGVDSTLKIQPAKLEDSAVYLCASSLIRAAEQFFGPGTRLTVL.

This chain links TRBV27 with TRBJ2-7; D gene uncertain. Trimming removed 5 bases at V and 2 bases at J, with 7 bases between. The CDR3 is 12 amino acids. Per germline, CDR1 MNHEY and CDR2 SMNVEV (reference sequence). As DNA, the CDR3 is TGTGCCAGCAGTCCCGGCCCCTACGAGCAGTACTTC. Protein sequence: CASSPGPYEQYF.

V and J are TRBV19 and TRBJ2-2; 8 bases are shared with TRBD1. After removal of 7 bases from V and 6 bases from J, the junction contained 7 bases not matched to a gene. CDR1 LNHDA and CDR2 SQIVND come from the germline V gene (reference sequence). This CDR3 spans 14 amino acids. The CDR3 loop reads CASINPDRAGELFF. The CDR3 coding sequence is TGTGCCAGTATTAACCCGGACAGGGCCGGGGAGCTGTTTTTT.

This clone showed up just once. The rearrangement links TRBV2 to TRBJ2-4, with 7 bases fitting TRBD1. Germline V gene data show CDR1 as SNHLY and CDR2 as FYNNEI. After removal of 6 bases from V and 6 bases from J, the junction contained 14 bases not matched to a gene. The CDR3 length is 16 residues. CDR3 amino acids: CASSSPTGQTLNIQYF. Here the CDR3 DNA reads TGTGCCAGCAGCTCCCCGACAGGGCAGACACTAAACATTCAGTACTTC. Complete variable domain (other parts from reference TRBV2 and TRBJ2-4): EPEVTQTPSHQVTQMGQEVILRCVPISNHLYFYWYRQILGQKVEFLVSFYNNEISEKSEIFDDQFSVERPDGSNFTLKIRSTKLEDSAMYFCASSSPTGQTLNIQYFGAGTRLSVL.

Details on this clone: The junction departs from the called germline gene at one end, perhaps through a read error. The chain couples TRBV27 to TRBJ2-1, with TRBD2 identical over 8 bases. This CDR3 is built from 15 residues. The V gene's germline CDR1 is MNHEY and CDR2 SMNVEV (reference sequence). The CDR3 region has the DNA TGTGCTAGCAGGCGAGAGAGCGGGAGAAGGTATGAGCAGTTCTTC. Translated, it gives CASRRESGRRYEQFF.

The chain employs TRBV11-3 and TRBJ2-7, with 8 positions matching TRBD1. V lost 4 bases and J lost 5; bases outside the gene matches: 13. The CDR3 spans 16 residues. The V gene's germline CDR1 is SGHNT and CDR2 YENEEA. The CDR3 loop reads CASSCKTWTGFNEQYF. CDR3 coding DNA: TGTGCCAGCAGCTGTAAAACCTGGACAGGGTTCAACGAGCAGTACTTC.

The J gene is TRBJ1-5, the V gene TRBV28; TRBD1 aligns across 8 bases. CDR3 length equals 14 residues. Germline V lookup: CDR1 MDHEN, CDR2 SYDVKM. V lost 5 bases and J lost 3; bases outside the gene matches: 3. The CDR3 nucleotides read TGTGCCAGCAGTCGGGACAGGTACAATCAGCCCCAGCATTTT. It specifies CASSRDRYNQPQHF.

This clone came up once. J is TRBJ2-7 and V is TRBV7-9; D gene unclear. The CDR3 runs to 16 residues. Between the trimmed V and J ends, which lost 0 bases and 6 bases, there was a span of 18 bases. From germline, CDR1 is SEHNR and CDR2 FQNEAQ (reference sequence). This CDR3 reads CASSLARGGTLGEQYF. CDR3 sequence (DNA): TGTGCCAGCAGCTTAGCTCGCGGTGGTACCCTCGGCGAGCAGTACTTC.

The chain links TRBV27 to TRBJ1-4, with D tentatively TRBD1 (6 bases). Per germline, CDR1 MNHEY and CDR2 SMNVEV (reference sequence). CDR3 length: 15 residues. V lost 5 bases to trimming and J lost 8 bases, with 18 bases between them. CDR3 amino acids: CASSPSWGAGEKLFF. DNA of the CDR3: TGTGCCAGCAGTCCGAGTTGGGGGGCAGGGGAAAAACTGTTTTTT.

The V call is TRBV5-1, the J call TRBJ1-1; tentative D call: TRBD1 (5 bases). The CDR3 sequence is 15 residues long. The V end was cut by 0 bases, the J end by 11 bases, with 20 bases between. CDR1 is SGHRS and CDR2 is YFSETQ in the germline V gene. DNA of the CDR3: TGCGCCAGCAGCTTGGGGGGCGCTAACCCTTTTGGGGCTTTCTTT. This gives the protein CASSLGGANPFGAFF.